Reported below is one TCR beta chain. The V gene lost 2 bases and the J gene lost 0 bases, with 13 bases spanning the gap. This CDR3 has 16 residues. CDR1 is KGHSH, CDR2 LQKENI, per germline. TCR beta CDR3 regions were amplified from RNA. The HTBI primer set served for first-round RT-PCR of the TCR CDR3. From the multiplex PCR reads, TCRdb called clonotypes with MiXCR, one entry per CDR3 protein. The sample shows around 300,000 distinct CDR3 sequences, over 20% of them seen only once. Ophthalmopathy cases scored 3 or more on the Clinical Activity Score and 4 or more on NOSPECS grade, with duration below 3 months. Investigators excluded patients with uncontrolled infection, other autoimmune disease, pregnancy or lactation. Clinical symptoms, serum thyroxine, TRAb, thyroid ultrasound and orbital computed tomography established diagnosis. These data originate in a study of T cells in Graves' hyperthyroidism and ophthalmopathy.

This TCR came from a young man with Graves' ophthalmopathy. This chain connects TRBV18 to TRBJ1-1; no reliable D call. The material sequenced was blood. The CDR3 is CASSPTRGLMNTEAFF. The CDR3 DNA reads TGTGCCAGCTCACCAACTAGAGGCCTAATGAACACTGAAGCTTTCTTT.